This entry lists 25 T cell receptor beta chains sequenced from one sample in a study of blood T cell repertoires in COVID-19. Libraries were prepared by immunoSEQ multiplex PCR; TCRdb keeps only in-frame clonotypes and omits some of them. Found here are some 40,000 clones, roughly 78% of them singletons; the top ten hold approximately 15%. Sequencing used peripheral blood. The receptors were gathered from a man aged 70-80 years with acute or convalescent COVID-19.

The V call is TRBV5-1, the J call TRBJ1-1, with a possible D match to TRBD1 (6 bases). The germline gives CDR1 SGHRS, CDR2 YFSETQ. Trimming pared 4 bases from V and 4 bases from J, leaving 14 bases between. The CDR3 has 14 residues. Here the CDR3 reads CASSAQQGSTEAFF. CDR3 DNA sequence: TGCGCCAGCAGCGCCCAACAGGGTTCCACTGAAGCTTTCTTT.

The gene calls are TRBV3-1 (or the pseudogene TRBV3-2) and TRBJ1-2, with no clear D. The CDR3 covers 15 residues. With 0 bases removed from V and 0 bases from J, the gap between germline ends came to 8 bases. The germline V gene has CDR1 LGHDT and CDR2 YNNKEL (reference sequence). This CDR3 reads CASSQDGQANYGYTF. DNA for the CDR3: TGTGCCAGCAGCCAAGATGGGCAGGCTAACTATGGCTACACCTTC.

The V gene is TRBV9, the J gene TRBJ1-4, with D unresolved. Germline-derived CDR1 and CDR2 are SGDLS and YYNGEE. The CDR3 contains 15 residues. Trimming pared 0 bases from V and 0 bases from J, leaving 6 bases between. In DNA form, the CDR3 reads TGTGCCAGCAGCGTAGCAGGTGCAACTAATGAAAAACTGTTTTTT. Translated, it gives CASSVAGATNEKLFF.

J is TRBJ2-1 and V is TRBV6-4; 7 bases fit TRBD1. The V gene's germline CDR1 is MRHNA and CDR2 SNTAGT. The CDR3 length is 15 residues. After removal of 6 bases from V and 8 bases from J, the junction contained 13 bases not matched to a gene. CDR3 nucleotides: TGTGCCAGCAGGAGGGGGACAGATCTAGGCTATGAGCAGTTCTTC. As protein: CASRRGTDLGYEQFF.

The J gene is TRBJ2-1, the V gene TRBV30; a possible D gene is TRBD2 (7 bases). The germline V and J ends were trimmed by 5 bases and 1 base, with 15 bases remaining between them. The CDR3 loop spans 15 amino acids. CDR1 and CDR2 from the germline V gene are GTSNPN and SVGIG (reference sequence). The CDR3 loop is CAWRTRGGSYNEQFF. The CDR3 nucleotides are TGTGCCTGGCGCACTAGGGGGGGTTCCTACAATGAGCAGTTCTTC.

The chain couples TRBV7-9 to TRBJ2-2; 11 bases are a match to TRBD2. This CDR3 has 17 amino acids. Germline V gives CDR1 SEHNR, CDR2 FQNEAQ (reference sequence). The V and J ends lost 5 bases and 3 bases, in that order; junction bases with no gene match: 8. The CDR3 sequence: CASSALLAGEYTGELFF. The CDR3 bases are TGTGCCAGCAGCGCCCTACTAGCGGGAGAGTACACCGGGGAGCTGTTTTTT.

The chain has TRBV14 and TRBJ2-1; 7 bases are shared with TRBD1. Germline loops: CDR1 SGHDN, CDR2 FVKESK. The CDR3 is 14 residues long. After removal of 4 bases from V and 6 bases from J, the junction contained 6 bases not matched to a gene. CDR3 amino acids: CASSLKQGFNEQFF. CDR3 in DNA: TGTGCCAGCAGCCTAAAACAGGGGTTCAATGAGCAGTTCTTC.

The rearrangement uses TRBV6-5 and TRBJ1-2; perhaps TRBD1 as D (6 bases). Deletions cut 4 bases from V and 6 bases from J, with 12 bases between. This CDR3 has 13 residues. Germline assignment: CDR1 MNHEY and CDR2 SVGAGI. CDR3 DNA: TGTGCCAGCAGTTTCCCTACAGGGAATGGCTACACCTTC. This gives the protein CASSFPTGNGYTF.

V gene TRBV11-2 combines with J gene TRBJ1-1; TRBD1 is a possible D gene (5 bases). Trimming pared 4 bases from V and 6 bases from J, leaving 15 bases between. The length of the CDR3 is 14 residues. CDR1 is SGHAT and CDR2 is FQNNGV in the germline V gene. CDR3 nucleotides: TGTGCCAGCAGCTGGACGGGGGGGACTGCTGAAGCTTTCTTT. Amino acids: CASSWTGGTAEAFF. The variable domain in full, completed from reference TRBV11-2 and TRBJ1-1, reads EAGVAQSPRYKIIEKRQSVAFWCNPISGHATLYWYQQILGQGPKLLIQFQNNGVVDDSQLPKDRFSAERLKGVDSTLKIQPAKLEDSAVYLCASSWTGGTAEAFFGQGTRLTVV.

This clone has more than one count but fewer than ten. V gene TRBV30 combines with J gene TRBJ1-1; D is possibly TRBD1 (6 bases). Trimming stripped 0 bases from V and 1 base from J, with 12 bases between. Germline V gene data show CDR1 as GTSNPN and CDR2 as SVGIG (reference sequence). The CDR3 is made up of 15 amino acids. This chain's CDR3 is CAWSVTGHWNTEAFF. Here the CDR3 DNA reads TGTGCCTGGAGTGTTACGGGACATTGGAACACTGAAGCTTTCTTT.

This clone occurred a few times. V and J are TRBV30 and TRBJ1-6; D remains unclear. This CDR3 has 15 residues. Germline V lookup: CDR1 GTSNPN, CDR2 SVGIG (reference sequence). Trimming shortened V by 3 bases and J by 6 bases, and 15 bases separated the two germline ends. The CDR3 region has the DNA TGTGCCTGGAGGGAGCTGGCAGTAACTAATTCACCCCTCCACTTT. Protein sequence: CAWRELAVTNSPLHF. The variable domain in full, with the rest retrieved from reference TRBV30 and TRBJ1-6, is SQTIHQWPATLVQPVGSPLSLECTVEGTSNPNLYWYRQAAGRGLQLLFYSVGIGQISSEVPQNLSASRPQDRQFILSSKKLLLSDSGFYLCAWRELAVTNSPLHFGNGTRLTVT.

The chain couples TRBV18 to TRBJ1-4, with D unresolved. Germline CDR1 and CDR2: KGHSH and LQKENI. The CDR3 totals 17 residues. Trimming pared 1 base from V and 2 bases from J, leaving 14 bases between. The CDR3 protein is CASSPLDTFGTNEKLFF. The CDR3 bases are TGTGCCAGCTCACCACTAGACACCTTTGGTACTAATGAAAAACTGTTTTTT.

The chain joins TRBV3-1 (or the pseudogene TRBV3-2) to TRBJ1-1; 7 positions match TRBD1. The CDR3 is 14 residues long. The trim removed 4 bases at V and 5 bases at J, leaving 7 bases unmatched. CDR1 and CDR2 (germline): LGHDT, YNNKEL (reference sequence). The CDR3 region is CASSRDRVTTEAFF. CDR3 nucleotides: TGTGCCAGCAGCCGCGACAGGGTTACAACTGAAGCTTTCTTT.

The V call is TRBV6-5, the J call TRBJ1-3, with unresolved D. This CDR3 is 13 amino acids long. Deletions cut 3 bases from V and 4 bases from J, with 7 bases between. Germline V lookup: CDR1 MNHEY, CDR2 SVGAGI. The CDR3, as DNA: TGTGCCAGCAGTTATGGTAGCGGAAACACCATATATTTT. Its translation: CASSYGSGNTIYF.

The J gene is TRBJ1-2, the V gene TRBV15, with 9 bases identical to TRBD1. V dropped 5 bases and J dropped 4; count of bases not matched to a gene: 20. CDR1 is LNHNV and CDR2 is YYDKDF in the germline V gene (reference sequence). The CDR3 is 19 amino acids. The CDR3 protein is CATSGEGVLGDRDSYGYTF. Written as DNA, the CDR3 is TGTGCCACCAGCGGCGAGGGCGTTTTGGGGGACAGGGATAGCTATGGCTACACCTTC.

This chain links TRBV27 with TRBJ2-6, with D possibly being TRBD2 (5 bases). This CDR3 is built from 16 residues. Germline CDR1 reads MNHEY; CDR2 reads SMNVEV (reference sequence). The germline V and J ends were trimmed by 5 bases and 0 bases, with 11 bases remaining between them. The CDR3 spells CASSKGRDSGANVLTF. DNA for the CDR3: TGTGCCAGCAGTAAAGGACGGGACTCTGGGGCCAACGTCCTGACTTTC.

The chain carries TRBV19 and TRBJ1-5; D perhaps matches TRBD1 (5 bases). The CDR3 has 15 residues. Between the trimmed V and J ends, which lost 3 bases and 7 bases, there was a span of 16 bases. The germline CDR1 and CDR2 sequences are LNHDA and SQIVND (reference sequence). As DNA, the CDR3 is TGTGCCAGTAGTATTTTGGGGGGTGACGGGCAGCCCCAGCATTTT. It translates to CASSILGGDGQPQHF. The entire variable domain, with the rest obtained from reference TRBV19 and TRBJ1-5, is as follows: DGGITQSPKYLFRKEGQNVTLSCEQNLNHDAMYWYRQDPGQGLRLIYYSQIVNDFQKGDIAEGYSVSREKKESFPLTVTSAQKNPTAFYLCASSILGGDGQPQHFGDGTRLSIL.

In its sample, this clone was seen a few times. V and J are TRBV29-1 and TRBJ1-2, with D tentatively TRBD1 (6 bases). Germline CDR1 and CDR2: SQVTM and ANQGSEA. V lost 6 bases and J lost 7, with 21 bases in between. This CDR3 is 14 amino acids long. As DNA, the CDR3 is TGCAGCGTGTTTGAAGGCGGACAGCGGCGTGGCTACACCTTC. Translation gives CSVFEGGQRRGYTF.

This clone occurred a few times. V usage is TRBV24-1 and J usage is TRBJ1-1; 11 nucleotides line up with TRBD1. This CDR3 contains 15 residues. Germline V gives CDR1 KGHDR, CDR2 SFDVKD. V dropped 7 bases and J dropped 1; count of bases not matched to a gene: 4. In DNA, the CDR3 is TGTGCCACCAGAGGGACAGGGGGGCGGAACACTGAAGCTTTCTTT. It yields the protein CATRGTGGRNTEAFF.

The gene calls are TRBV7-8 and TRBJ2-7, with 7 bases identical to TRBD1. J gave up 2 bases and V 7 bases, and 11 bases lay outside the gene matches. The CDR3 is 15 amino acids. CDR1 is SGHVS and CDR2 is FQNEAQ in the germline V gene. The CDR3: CASTRRDSLPYEQYF. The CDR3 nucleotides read TGTGCCAGCACTCGACGGGACAGCTTGCCCTACGAGCAGTACTTC.

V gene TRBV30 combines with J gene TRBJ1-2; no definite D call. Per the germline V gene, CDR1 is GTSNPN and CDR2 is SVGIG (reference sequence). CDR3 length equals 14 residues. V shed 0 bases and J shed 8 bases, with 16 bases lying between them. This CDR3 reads CAWSVEVARKGYTF. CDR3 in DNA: TGTGCCTGGAGTGTAGAGGTGGCAAGAAAGGGCTACACCTTC.

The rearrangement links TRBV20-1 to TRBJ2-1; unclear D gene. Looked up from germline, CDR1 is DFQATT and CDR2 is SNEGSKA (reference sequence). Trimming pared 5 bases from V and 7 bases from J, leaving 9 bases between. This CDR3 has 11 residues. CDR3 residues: CSAVLVNEQFF. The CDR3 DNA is TGCAGTGCTGTCCTAGTGAATGAGCAGTTCTTC.

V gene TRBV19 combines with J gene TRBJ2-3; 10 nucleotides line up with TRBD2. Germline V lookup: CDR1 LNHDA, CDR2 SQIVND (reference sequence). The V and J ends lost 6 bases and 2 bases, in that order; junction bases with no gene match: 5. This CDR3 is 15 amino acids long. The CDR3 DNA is TGTGCCAGTAGAGAGCGGGGGGGTATCACAGATACGCAGTATTTT. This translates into CASRERGGITDTQYF.

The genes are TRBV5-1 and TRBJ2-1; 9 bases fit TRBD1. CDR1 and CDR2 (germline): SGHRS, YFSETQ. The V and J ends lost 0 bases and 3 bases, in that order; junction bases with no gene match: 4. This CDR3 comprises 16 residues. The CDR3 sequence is CASSLEGQGNYNEQFF. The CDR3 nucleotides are TGCGCCAGCAGCTTGGAGGGACAGGGAAACTACAATGAGCAGTTCTTC.

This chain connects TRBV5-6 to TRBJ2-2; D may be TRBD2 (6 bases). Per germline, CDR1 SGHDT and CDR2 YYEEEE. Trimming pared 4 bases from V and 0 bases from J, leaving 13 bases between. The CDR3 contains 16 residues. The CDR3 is CASSRRSGANTGELFF. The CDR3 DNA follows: TGTGCCAGCAGCCGACGTTCGGGGGCGAACACCGGGGAGCTGTTTTTT.